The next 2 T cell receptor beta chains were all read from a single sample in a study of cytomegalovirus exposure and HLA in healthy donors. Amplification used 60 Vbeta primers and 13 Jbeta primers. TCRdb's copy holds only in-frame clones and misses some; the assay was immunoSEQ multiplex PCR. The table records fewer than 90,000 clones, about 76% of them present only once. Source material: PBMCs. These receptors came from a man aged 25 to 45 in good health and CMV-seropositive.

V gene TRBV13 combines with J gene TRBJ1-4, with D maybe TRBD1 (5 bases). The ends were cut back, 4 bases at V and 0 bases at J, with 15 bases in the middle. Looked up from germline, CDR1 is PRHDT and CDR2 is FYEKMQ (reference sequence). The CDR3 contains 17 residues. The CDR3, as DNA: TGTGCCAGCAGCTCCCGGGGGATAAGGGCAACTAATGAAAAACTGTTTTTT. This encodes CASSSRGIRATNEKLFF.

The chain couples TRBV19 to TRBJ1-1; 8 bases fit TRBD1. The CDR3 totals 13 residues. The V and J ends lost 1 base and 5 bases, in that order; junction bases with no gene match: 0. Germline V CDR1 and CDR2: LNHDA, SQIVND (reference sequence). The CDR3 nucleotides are TGTGCCAGTAGTATAGGGACAGGGACTGAAGCTTTCTTT. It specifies CASSIGTGTEAFF.